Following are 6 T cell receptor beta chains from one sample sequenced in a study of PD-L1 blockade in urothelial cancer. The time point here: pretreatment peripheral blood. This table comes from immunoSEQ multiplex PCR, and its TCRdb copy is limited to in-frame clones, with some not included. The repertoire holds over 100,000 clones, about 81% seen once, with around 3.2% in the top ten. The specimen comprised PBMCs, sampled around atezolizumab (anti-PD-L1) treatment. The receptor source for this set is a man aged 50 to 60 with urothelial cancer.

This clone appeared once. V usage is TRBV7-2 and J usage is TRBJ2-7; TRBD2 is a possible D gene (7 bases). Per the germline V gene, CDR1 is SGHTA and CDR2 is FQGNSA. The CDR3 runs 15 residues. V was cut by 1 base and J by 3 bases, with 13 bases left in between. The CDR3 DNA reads TGTGCCAGCAGCTTAGTAGGGGGGGGTAGCTACGAGCAGTACTTC. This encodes CASSLVGGGSYEQYF.

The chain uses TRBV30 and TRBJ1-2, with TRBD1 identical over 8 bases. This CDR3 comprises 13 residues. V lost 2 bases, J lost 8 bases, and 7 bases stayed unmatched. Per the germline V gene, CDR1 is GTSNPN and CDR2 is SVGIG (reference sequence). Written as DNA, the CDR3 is TGTGCCTGGAGTTGGGGGACAGGAAAGGGCTACACCTTC. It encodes CAWSWGTGKGYTF. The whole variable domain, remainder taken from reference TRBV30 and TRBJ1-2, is SQTIHQWPATLVQPVGSPLSLECTVEGTSNPNLYWYRQAAGRGLQLLFYSVGIGQISSEVPQNLSASRPQDRQFILSSKKLLLSDSGFYLCAWSWGTGKGYTFGSGTRLTVV.

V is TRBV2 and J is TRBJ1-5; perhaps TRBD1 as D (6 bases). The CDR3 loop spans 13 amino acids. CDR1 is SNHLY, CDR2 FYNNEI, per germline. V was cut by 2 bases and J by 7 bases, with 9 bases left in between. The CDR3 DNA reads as TGTGCCAGCAGTGAAAGGGGGAACCAGCCCCAGCATTTT. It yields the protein CASSERGNQPQHF.

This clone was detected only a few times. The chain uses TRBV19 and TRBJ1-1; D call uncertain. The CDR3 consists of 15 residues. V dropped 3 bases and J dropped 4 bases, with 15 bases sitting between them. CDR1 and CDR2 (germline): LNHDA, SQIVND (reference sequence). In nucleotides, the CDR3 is TGTGCCAGTAGTATGGCGACTGGCCTGGGCACTGAAGCTTTCTTT. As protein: CASSMATGLGTEAFF.

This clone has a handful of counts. CDR3 nucleotides: TGTGCCTGGAGTGGGACTAGCGGGGGCCAGACCCAGTACTTC. Protein product: CAWSGTSGGQTQYF. The chain employs TRBV30 and TRBJ2-5, with 13 bases that match TRBD2. The CDR3 is 14 amino acids. Germline CDR1 is GTSNPN and CDR2 is SVGIG (reference sequence). Trimming took 1 base from V and 6 from J; bases not matched to a gene: 2.

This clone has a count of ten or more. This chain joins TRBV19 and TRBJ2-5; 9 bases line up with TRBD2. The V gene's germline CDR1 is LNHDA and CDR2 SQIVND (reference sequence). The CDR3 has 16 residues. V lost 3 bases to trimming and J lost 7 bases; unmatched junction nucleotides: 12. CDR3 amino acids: CASSISISGSGGTQYF. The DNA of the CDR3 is TGTGCCAGTAGTATCTCCATTAGCGGGAGCGGAGGGACCCAGTACTTC.